These 18 T cell receptor beta chains originate from one sample sequenced in a study of shared clonotypes between healthy human individuals. TCRdb's table, derived via immunoSEQ multiplex PCR, lists solely in-frame clones and lacks some. The sample lists approximately 2.1 million clones, 85% to 95% seen once, with 0.39% in the top ten. The material sequenced was naive CD4+ T cells from PBMCs. Stated subset: CD45RA+ positively selected. These receptor sequences come from a man aged 18-30 years in good health. Some clones in this sample may be carry-over from other donors' samples.

The V call is TRBV4-1, the J call TRBJ1-2, with 10 positions matching TRBD1. V gave up 4 bases and J gave up 7 bases; unmatched junction bases: 6. Germline V gives CDR1 MGHRA, CDR2 YSYEKL. The CDR3 runs 14 residues. This CDR3 reads CASSPGQGQRGYTF. CDR3 nucleotides: TGCGCCAGCAGCCCGGGACAGGGGCAGCGTGGCTACACCTTC.

The count of this clone is one. The chain employs TRBV29-1 and TRBJ1-2; unclear D gene. This CDR3 comprises 13 residues. Trimming cost V 5 bases and J 2 bases, with 12 bases left between them. CDR1 is SQVTM, CDR2 ANQGSEA, per germline. The CDR3 sequence is CSVPTSINYGYTF. CDR3 in DNA: TGCAGCGTTCCGACATCCATCAACTATGGCTACACCTTC.

The rearrangement uses TRBV5-1 and TRBJ2-1, with 7 bases that match TRBD1. V dropped 3 bases and J dropped 5; count of bases not matched to a gene: 11. Germline V gives CDR1 SGHRS, CDR2 YFSETQ. The CDR3 has 16 amino acids. The CDR3 region has the DNA TGCGCCAGCAGCTCAGCCCGGGGACAGCTCGACAATGAGCAGTTCTTC. Amino acids: CASSSARGQLDNEQFF.

As for this clone: This same CDR3 is encoded by further DNA sequences in the sample. The chain employs TRBV19 and TRBJ2-5; D gene unclear. Trimming shortened V by 2 bases and J by 1 base, and 5 bases separated the two germline ends. This CDR3 is built from 13 residues. The germline V gene encodes CDR1 LNHDA and CDR2 SQIVND (reference sequence). Here the CDR3 reads CASSITTQETQYF. As DNA, the CDR3 is TGTGCCAGTAGTATAACAACCCAAGAGACCCAGTACTTC.

The chain joins TRBV9 to TRBJ2-7; D is perhaps TRBD1 or TRBD2 (5 bases each). V was pared by 0 bases and J by 3 bases, with 16 bases between. The CDR3 is made up of 16 amino acids. Per germline, CDR1 SGDLS and CDR2 YYNGEE. The CDR3 bases are TGTGCCAGCAGCGTAGGGGTAAGGGACCTCTACTACGAGCAGTACTTC. It translates to CASSVGVRDLYYEQYF.

V and J are TRBV29-1 and TRBJ2-3; tentatively, D is TRBD2 (6 bases). Trimming left V 3 bases short and J 4 bases short, with 14 bases between. The CDR3 contains 14 residues. CDR1 and CDR2 (germline): SQVTM, ANQGSEA. CDR3 region: CSVEHGSRPDTQYF. The CDR3 nucleotides read TGCAGCGTTGAGCACGGGAGTCGCCCAGATACGCAGTATTTT.

The chain couples TRBV5-6 to TRBJ2-7; 7 nucleotides match TRBD1. The CDR3 extends over 15 amino acids. V was clipped by 4 bases and J by 2 bases; unmatched bases: 9. Germline assignment: CDR1 SGHDT and CDR2 YYEEEE. Written as DNA, the CDR3 is TGTGCCAGCAGCCCTGGCCCCGGGACAGCCTACGAGCAGTACTTC. As protein: CASSPGPGTAYEQYF. The whole variable domain, remainder taken from reference TRBV5-6 and TRBJ2-7, is DAGVTQSPTHLIKTRGQQVTLRCSPKSGHDTVSWYQQALGQGPQFIFQYYEEEERQRGNFPDRFSGHQFPNYSSELNVNALLLGDSALYLCASSPGPGTAYEQYFGPGTRLTVT.

The chain is built from TRBV7-2 and TRBJ1-5; TRBD1 is a possible D gene (6 bases). V lost 3 bases, J lost 9 bases, and 12 bases lay in between. Germline V gives CDR1 SGHTA, CDR2 FQGNSA. This CDR3 has 13 residues. This CDR3 reads CASSFQGQAPQHF. CDR3 sequence (DNA): TGTGCCAGCAGCTTCCAGGGACAAGCGCCCCAGCATTTT. Full variable domain (missing parts from reference TRBV7-2 and TRBJ1-5): GAGVSQSPSNKVTEKGKDVELRCDPISGHTALYWYRQSLGQGLEFLIYFQGNSAPDKSGLPSDRFSAERTGGSVSTLTIQRTQQEDSAVYLCASSFQGQAPQHFGDGTRLSIL.

The V and J genes are TRBV29-1 and TRBJ2-3, with 15 nucleotides matching TRBD2. V lost 6 bases, J lost 6 bases, and 13 bases stayed unmatched. CDR1 SQVTM and CDR2 ANQGSEA come from the germline V gene. This CDR3 region has 17 residues. CDR3 in DNA: TGCAGCGTATTAGGTGGGACTAGCGGGAGGATTTACGATACGCAGTATTTT. Encoded protein: CSVLGGTSGRIYDTQYF.

V and J are TRBV11-2 and TRBJ2-7, with 10 bases identical to TRBD2. The J segment lost 2 bases and the V segment lost 5 bases, leaving 12 bases of the junction unmatched. Germline CDR1 reads SGHAT; CDR2 reads FQNNGV. The CDR3 spans 17 residues. The CDR3 region has the DNA TGTGCCAGCAGCCTACCTTATCGTAGCGGGGGGACCTACGAGCAGTACTTC. It encodes CASSLPYRSGGTYEQYF.

J is TRBJ1-1 and V is TRBV7-2, with D possibly matching TRBD1 (6 bases). Trimming cost V 5 bases and J 3 bases, with 13 bases left between them. CDR1 and CDR2 from the germline V gene are SGHTA and FQGNSA. The CDR3 extends over 14 amino acids. In DNA form, the CDR3 reads TGTGCCAGCAGCCCGCAGAGGGGGGACACTGAAGCTTTCTTT. This gives the protein CASSPQRGDTEAFF.

This chain joins TRBV11-2 and TRBJ1-1; D not certain. Germline CDR1 and CDR2: SGHAT and FQNNGV. V dropped 2 bases and J dropped 3 bases, with 1 base sitting between them. The CDR3 spans 11 residues. The CDR3 loop is CASSLHTEAFF. Here the CDR3 DNA reads TGTGCCAGCAGCTTACACACTGAAGCTTTCTTT.

The genes are TRBV7-9 and TRBJ2-5; 7 bases are shared with TRBD1. V lost 5 bases, J lost 2 bases, and 5 bases stayed unmatched. The CDR3 loop spans 14 amino acids. Germline V CDR1 and CDR2: SEHNR, FQNEAQ (reference sequence). The CDR3 loop is CASSARDSQETQYF. The CDR3 DNA reads TGTGCCAGCAGCGCTAGGGACAGTCAAGAGACCCAGTACTTC.

This clone is a singleton in its sample. The sample holds other DNA sequences that translate to the same CDR3. The chain has TRBV7-9 and TRBJ1-3, with D hard to call. The germline gives CDR1 SEHNR, CDR2 FQNEAQ (reference sequence). The CDR3 contains 14 residues. V was trimmed by 6 bases and J by 0 bases, leaving 9 bases between them. The CDR3 is CASSPQSSGNTIYF. The CDR3 bases are TGTGCCAGCAGTCCCCAGAGCTCTGGAAACACCATATATTTT.

The V and J genes are TRBV9 and TRBJ1-3; no firm D call. With 3 bases removed from V and 5 bases from J, the gap between germline ends came to 12 bases. Germline V lookup: CDR1 SGDLS, CDR2 YYNGEE. The CDR3 contains 14 residues. The CDR3 region is CASSGDNQRNTIYF. Written as DNA, the CDR3 is TGTGCCAGCAGCGGCGACAATCAGAGAAACACCATATATTTT. Full variable domain (rest looked up from reference TRBV9 and TRBJ1-3): DSGVTQTPKHLITATGQRVTLRCSPRSGDLSVYWYQQSLDQGLQFLIQYYNGEERAKGNILERFSAQQFPDLHSELNLSSLELGDSALYFCASSGDNQRNTIYFGEGSWLTVV.

The V gene is TRBV7-3, the J gene TRBJ2-3; 9 positions agree with TRBD1. The CDR3 has 16 residues. Germline-derived CDR1 and CDR2 are SGHTA and FQGTGA. The V gene end was trimmed by 5 bases and the J gene end by 3 bases; junction bases not matched to a gene: 9. The CDR3 DNA follows: TGTGCCAGCAGCCTGAAGACAGGGGGTGGTACAGATACGCAGTATTTT. It encodes CASSLKTGGGTDTQYF.

This chain connects TRBV7-9 to TRBJ2-1; D tentatively reads TRBD1 or TRBD2 (5 bases each). V was trimmed by 1 base and J by 10 bases, leaving 8 bases between them. Per the germline V gene, CDR1 is SEHNR and CDR2 is FQNEAQ (reference sequence). There are 12 residues in the CDR3. CDR3 sequence reads: CASSLVGTEQFF. Here the CDR3 DNA reads TGTGCCAGCAGCTTAGTCGGGACGGAGCAGTTCTTC.

This chain uses TRBV5-4 with TRBJ2-7; 14 positions agree with TRBD2. From germline, CDR1 is SGHNT and CDR2 YYREEE (reference sequence). V lost 3 bases, J lost 4 bases, and 12 bases stayed unmatched. The CDR3 spans 18 residues. The CDR3 spells CASSSRTGTSGRKYEQYF. The CDR3 nucleotides are TGTGCCAGCAGCTCCAGAACCGGGACTAGCGGGAGAAAGTACGAGCAGTACTTC.